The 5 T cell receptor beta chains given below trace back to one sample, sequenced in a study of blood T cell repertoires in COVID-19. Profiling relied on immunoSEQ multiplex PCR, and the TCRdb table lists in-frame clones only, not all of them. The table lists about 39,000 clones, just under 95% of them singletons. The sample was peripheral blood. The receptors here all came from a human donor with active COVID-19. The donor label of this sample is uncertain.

The CDR3 is CASSERDRSVLGTQYF. The CDR3 DNA sequence: TGTGCCAGCAGTGAGCGAGACAGGAGTGTTTTGGGGACCCAGTACTTC. The chain links TRBV2 to TRBJ2-5, with TRBD1 as a possible D gene (6 bases). V was shortened by 3 bases and J by 7 bases, with 21 bases between the two germline ends. CDR3 length: 16 residues. Germline-derived CDR1 and CDR2 are SNHLY and FYNNEI.

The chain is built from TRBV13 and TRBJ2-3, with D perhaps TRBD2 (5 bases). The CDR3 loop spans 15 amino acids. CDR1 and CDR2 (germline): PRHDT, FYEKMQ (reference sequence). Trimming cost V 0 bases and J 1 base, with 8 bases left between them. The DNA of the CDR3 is TGTGCCAGCAGCTTAGGGCGGGCCCGCACAGATACGCAGTATTTT. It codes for CASSLGRARTDTQYF.

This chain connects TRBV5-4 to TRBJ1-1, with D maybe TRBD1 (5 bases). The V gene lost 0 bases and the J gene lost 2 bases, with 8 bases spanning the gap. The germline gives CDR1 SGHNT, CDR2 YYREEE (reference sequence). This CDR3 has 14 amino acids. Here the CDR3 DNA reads TGTGCCAGCAGCTTGGACCAGGGAAACACTGAAGCTTTCTTT. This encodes CASSLDQGNTEAFF.

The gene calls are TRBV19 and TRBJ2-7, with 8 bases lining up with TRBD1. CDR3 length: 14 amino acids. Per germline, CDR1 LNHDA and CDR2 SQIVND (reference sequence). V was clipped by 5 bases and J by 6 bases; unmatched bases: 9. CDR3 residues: CASSLRGRVGEQYF. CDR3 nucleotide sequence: TGTGCCAGTAGTCTCAGGGGGCGCGTGGGCGAGCAGTACTTC.

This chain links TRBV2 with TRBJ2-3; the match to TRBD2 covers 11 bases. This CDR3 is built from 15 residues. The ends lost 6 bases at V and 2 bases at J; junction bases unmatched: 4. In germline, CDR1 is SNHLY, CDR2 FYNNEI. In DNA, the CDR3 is TGTGCCAGCAGCGTAGCGGGAGGGTACACAGATACGCAGTATTTT. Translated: CASSVAGGYTDTQYF.